The clone carrying this TCR beta chain is labeled medium-sized. Its matching antigen is unknown. These data belong to a study of spatial heterogeneity in lung cancer. Study overall: Raw reads showed each unique TCR and UMI combination turning up more than ten times on average. Findings of the study overall: Counts that tracked tumor mutation counts were those of expanded intratumoral alpha and beta TCRs.

A distinct unique molecular identifier was carried by each TCR cDNA molecule. TCRdb reprocessed the 5' RACE reads via MiXCR and lists one record per CDR3 protein. This sample yields some 4,100 distinct CDR3 sequences, of which over 6.5% are seen a single time; almost 9% belongs to the top ten. As for time point: sample taken at primary tumor resection. The donors were about 72 patients with non-small cell lung cancer that was early-stage and untreated. Unsorted samples of tumor, nontumor lung or frozen PBMC had their whole RNA sequenced. This clonotype originated in a male donor with early-stage non-small cell lung cancer. The input for sequencing was lung tumor tissue, taken at surgery.

The CDR3 sequence is CASSSRPLRFEGNEQFF. Written as DNA, the CDR3 is TGTGCCAGCAGCTCCCGGCCTCTCAGATTTGAAGGAAATGAGCAGTTCTTC. V and J are TRBV6-5 and TRBJ2-1; unclear D gene. The germline CDR1 and CDR2 sequences are MNHEY and SVGAGI. The CDR3 has 17 residues. The germline V and J ends were trimmed by 6 bases and 7 bases, with 25 bases remaining between them.